This T cell receptor (beta chain) came from a study of OX40 agonist ivuxolimab in advanced cancers. Some clones are missing from TCRdb's copy, which holds only in-frame ones; the method was immunoSEQ multiplex PCR. The sample contains fewer than 55,000 clones, approximately 84% of which appear only once. The clonotype originates from an adult with an advanced solid tumor such as melanoma, head and neck, liver or kidney cancer. Sequencing was performed on CD4+ or CD8+ T cells sorted from blood, taken in a trial of the OX40 agonist ivuxolimab.

CDR3 in amino acids: CASSVVKGGSGGELFF. CDR3 DNA sequence: TGTGCCAGCAGCGTAGTGAAAGGGGGTAGTGGCGGGGAGCTGTTTTTT. The chain combines TRBV9 with TRBJ2-2; D is perhaps TRBD1 (6 bases). V lost 0 bases to trimming and J lost 7 bases, with 16 bases between them. The CDR3 loop spans 16 amino acids. CDR1 is SGDLS and CDR2 is YYNGEE in the germline V gene.